Presented here are 31 T cell receptor beta chains from one specimen sequenced in a study of OX40 agonist ivuxolimab in advanced cancers. The table came from immunoSEQ multiplex PCR; TCRdb's copy has only in-frame clones and leaves some out. Of under 70,000 clones in the sample, roughly 90% were seen once. This specimen consisted of CD4+ or CD8+ T cells sorted from blood, obtained in a trial of the OX40 agonist ivuxolimab. These receptors all come from an adult with an advanced solid tumor such as melanoma, head and neck, liver or kidney cancer.

In the case of this clone: The junction departs from the called germline gene at one end, perhaps through a read error. The chain is built from TRBV7-3 and TRBJ2-1; 12 positions match TRBD2. Germline V gene lookup returns CDR1 SGHTA and CDR2 FQGTGA. This CDR3 has 15 amino acids. The chain's CDR3 is CASSLASGGEYELFF. The CDR3 DNA follows: TGTGCCAGCAGCTTAGCTAGCGGGGGGGAGTATGAGCTGTTCTTC. Using reference TRBV7-3 and TRBJ2-1 for the parts outside the CDR3, the full variable domain is GAGVSQTPSNKVTEKGKYVELRCDPISGHTALYWYRQSLGQGPEFLIYFQGTGAADDSGLPNDRFFAVRPEGSVSTLKIQRTERGDSAVYLCASSLASGGEYELFFGPGTRLTVL.

The CDR3 DNA is TGTGCCTGGAATACACTGAGCACAGATACGCAGTATTTT. Its translation is CAWNTLSTDTQYF. The chain carries TRBV30 and TRBJ2-3; D is uncertain. The CDR3 covers 13 residues. The germline V and J ends were trimmed by 4 bases and 0 bases, with 8 bases remaining between them. Germline assignment: CDR1 GTSNPN and CDR2 SVGIG (reference sequence). Based on the CDR3 plus reference TRBV30 and TRBJ2-3, the full variable domain is SQTIHQWPATLVQPVGSPLSLECTVEGTSNPNLYWYRQAAGRGLQLLFYSVGIGQISSEVPQNLSASRPQDRQFILSSKKLLLSDSGFYLCAWNTLSTDTQYFGPGTRLTVL.

The CDR3 DNA is TGTGCCAGCAGTGAATTCGAGACATCCTATGGCTACACCTTC. It encodes CASSEFETSYGYTF. The chain couples TRBV25-1 to TRBJ1-2; no firm D call. V was trimmed by 1 base and J by 4 bases, leaving 10 bases between them. Germline V gene sequence: CDR1 MGHDK, CDR2 SYGVNS. The CDR3 spans 14 residues.

Comment on this clone: One junction end does not reproduce the germline sequence, and a read error may be involved. The J gene is TRBJ1-1, the V gene TRBV18; D may be TRBD1 (6 bases). Germline values: CDR1 KGHSH, CDR2 LQKENI. This CDR3 has 13 residues. The CDR3 here is CASSPTGGGDRTF. The CDR3 DNA follows: TGTGCCAGCTCACCGACGGGGGGCGGCGACCGGACCTTT.

There are a few counts of this clone. This sequence joins TRBV6-1 and TRBJ2-7; TRBD2 is a possible D gene (5 bases). Trimming took 5 bases from V and 9 from J, leaving 17 bases between them. Germline loops: CDR1 MNHNS, CDR2 SASEGT. The CDR3 totals 13 residues. The CDR3: CASSTERGYGQYF. CDR3 DNA sequence: TGTGCCAGCAGTACCGAGCGAGGGTATGGGCAGTACTTC.

The rearrangement uses TRBV7-9 and TRBJ2-7; tentatively, D is TRBD1 (5 bases). V lost 2 bases and J 4 bases, leaving 9 bases between the germline ends. This CDR3 has 13 amino acids. Germline V gene lookup returns CDR1 SEHNR and CDR2 FQNEAQ (reference sequence). Here the CDR3 reads CASSLNRIYEQYF. The CDR3 DNA reads TGTGCCAGCAGCTTAAACAGGATATACGAGCAGTACTTC.

V is TRBV10-3 and J is TRBJ1-1; TRBD1 matches 10 bases. The CDR3 spans 14 residues. In germline, CDR1 is ENHRY, CDR2 SYGVKD. Trimming at V came to 6 bases and at J to 7 bases, leaving 8 bases not matched to a gene. In DNA form, the CDR3 reads TGTGCCATCAGGACCGGGACAGGGGCTGGTGAAGCTTTCTTT. This gives the protein CAIRTGTGAGEAFF.

The chain has TRBV6-6 and TRBJ1-2; D unclear. V gave up 0 bases and J gave up 3 bases, with 8 bases separating them. This CDR3 is 14 amino acids long. Germline-derived CDR1 and CDR2 are MNHNY and SVGAGI (reference sequence). CDR3 loop: CASSYSPADYGYTF. DNA for the CDR3: TGTGCCAGCAGTTACTCCCCCGCAGACTATGGCTACACCTTC.

Regarding this clone: One end of the junction does not line up with germline, which may come from a read error. This rearrangement joins TRBV13 to TRBJ1-3; D gene ambiguous. Germline CDR1 and CDR2: PRHDT and FYEKMQ (reference sequence). This CDR3 contains 13 residues. CDR3 in amino acids: CASSYFSGNAIYF. The CDR3 DNA reads TGTGCCAGCAGCTATTTCTCTGGAAACGCCATATATTTT. Full variable domain (outside the CDR3, taken from reference TRBV13 and TRBJ1-3): AAGVIQSPRHLIKEKRETATLKCYPIPRHDTVYWYQQGPGQDPQFLISFYEKMQSDKGSIPDRFSAQQFSDYHSELNMSSLELGDSALYFCASSYFSGNAIYFGEGSWLTVV.

The V and J genes are TRBV30 and TRBJ2-4; a weak D match, TRBD2 (5 bases). Germline values: CDR1 GTSNPN, CDR2 SVGIG (reference sequence). V gave up 0 bases and J gave up 6 bases, with 9 bases separating them. The CDR3 consists of 13 residues. CDR3 amino acids: CAWSVGDRNIQYF. The CDR3 nucleotides are TGTGCCTGGAGTGTGGGAGACCGAAACATTCAGTACTTC.

V gene TRBV6-5 combines with J gene TRBJ2-2, with 9 bases fitting TRBD1. V shed 6 bases, J shed 5 bases, and the junction held 7 bases outside the gene matches. The CDR3 extends over 15 amino acids. CDR1 MNHEY and CDR2 SVGAGI come from the germline V gene. The CDR3 region has the DNA TGTGCCAGCAGGACCACAGGGGGCATTACCGGGGAGCTGTTTTTT. Its protein is CASRTTGGITGELFF.

The V gene is TRBV30, the J gene TRBJ2-5, with 9 bases aligning to TRBD2. CDR1 is GTSNPN, CDR2 SVGIG, per germline (reference sequence). V was pared by 1 base and J by 5 bases, with 8 bases of the junction left unmatched. The CDR3 sequence is 15 residues long. The CDR3: CAWSDQTSGGETQYF. CDR3 nucleotide sequence: TGTGCCTGGAGTGACCAGACTAGCGGCGGGGAGACCCAGTACTTC.

This chain joins TRBV5-1 and TRBJ2-1, with D possibly being TRBD1 or TRBD2 (6 bases each). Looked up from germline, CDR1 is SGHRS and CDR2 is YFSETQ. CDR3 length: 13 amino acids. V was clipped by 3 bases and J by 8 bases, with 12 bases between them. Here the CDR3 reads CASSYRGADEQFF. The CDR3 DNA follows: TGCGCCAGCAGCTATAGGGGGGCGGATGAGCAGTTCTTC.

This clone was seen a few times. This chain links TRBV19 with TRBJ1-2; D is unclear. Germline CDR1 is LNHDA and CDR2 is SQIVND (reference sequence). The CDR3 consists of 13 residues. Trimming left V 4 bases short and J 3 bases short, with 9 bases between. CDR3 coding DNA: TGTGCCAGTAGTAGGCAGGATCACTATGGCTACACCTTC. Its protein is CASSRQDHYGYTF.

J is TRBJ2-3 and V is TRBV18; no definite D call. There are 11 residues in the CDR3. The V and J ends lost 2 bases and 5 bases respectively, with 2 bases between them. Germline values: CDR1 KGHSH, CDR2 LQKENI. The CDR3 DNA reads as TGTGCCAGCTCACCAAAAGATACGCAGTATTTT. It translates to CASSPKDTQYF.

This clone turned up a few times. The CDR3: CASGIFSGELFF. In nucleotides, the CDR3 is TGTGCCAGTGGGATATTCAGCGGGGAGCTGTTTTTT. The chain carries TRBV6-5 and TRBJ2-2, with no clear D. From germline, CDR1 is MNHEY and CDR2 SVGAGI. The CDR3 runs to 12 residues. V lost 9 bases and J 7 bases, leaving 12 bases between the germline ends.

The rearrangement joins TRBV30 to TRBJ2-7, with unresolved D. The germline V gene encodes CDR1 GTSNPN and CDR2 SVGIG (reference sequence). This CDR3 region has 11 residues. Trimming left V 3 bases short and J 3 bases short, with 6 bases between. The CDR3 sequence: CAWRGNYEQYF. The CDR3 DNA is TGTGCCTGGAGGGGTAACTACGAGCAGTACTTC.

The rearrangement joins TRBV6-5 to TRBJ2-1; 9 bases are a match to TRBD1. Looked up from germline, CDR1 is MNHEY and CDR2 is SVGAGI. V gave up 7 bases and J gave up 2 bases; unmatched junction bases: 6. This CDR3 has 15 residues. The CDR3 DNA reads as TGTGCCAGCACCACGACAGGGGGGCCCTACAATGAGCAGTTCTTC. This gives the protein CASTTTGGPYNEQFF.

This chain joins TRBV9 and TRBJ2-3, with 8 bases aligning to TRBD2. Unmatched junction bases numbered 11, after V lost 0 bases and J lost 8 bases. CDR3 length: 16 residues. Germline V gene sequence: CDR1 SGDLS, CDR2 YYNGEE. The CDR3 nucleotides are TGTGCCAGCAGCGTAGAGGGAATAGCGGGGAGAGTTACGCAGTATTTT. As protein: CASSVEGIAGRVTQYF. The full variable domain, rest sourced from reference TRBV9 and TRBJ2-3, is DSGVTQTPKHLITATGQRVTLRCSPRSGDLSVYWYQQSLDQGLQFLIQYYNGEERAKGNILERFSAQQFPDLHSELNLSSLELGDSALYFCASSVEGIAGRVTQYFGPGTRLTVL.

The chain uses TRBV30 and TRBJ2-7; tentatively, D is TRBD2 (5 bases). The germline gives CDR1 GTSNPN, CDR2 SVGIG (reference sequence). This CDR3 has 13 residues. The ends were cut back, 3 bases at V and 7 bases at J, with 16 bases in the middle. In nucleotides, the CDR3 is TGTGCCTGGAGACATCGGGGAGACTGGGAGCAGTACTTC. The encoded protein is CAWRHRGDWEQYF.

The rearrangement links TRBV19 to TRBJ1-3; D is uncertain. Germline V gene lookup returns CDR1 LNHDA and CDR2 SQIVND (reference sequence). CDR3 length equals 12 residues. The V gene lost 3 bases and the J gene lost 1 base, with 1 base spanning the gap. The CDR3 DNA reads TGTGCCAGTAGTATTTCTGGAAACACCATATATTTT. Protein: CASSISGNTIYF.

The chain links TRBV21-1 to TRBJ2-1; the tabulated D call, TRBD2, remains unverified against the DNA. TRBV21-1 is deemed a pseudogene. The CDR3 consists of 16 residues. The CDR3 DNA reads TGTGCCAGCAGCAAAGGCGGGGGGGGGCCCTACAATGAGCAGTTCTTC. It encodes CASSKGGGGPYNEQFF.

This clone was picked up one time. The genes are TRBV6-1 and TRBJ1-6, with D hard to call. There are 15 residues in the CDR3. V dropped 6 bases and J dropped 6 bases, with 15 bases sitting between them. CDR1 and CDR2 from the germline V gene are MNHNS and SASEGT. This CDR3 reads CASSARVRGNSPLHF. CDR3 bases: TGTGCCAGCAGCGCCCGGGTCCGGGGTAATTCACCCCTCCACTTT.

The CDR3 coding sequence is TGTGCCAGTACCTCTTCGGACAGCCGCTCCTACGAGCAGTACTTC. This encodes CASTSSDSRSYEQYF. The chain couples TRBV19 to TRBJ2-7, with a weak D call TRBD1 (6 bases). The CDR3 has 15 amino acids. Germline CDR1 and CDR2: LNHDA and SQIVND (reference sequence). V was trimmed by 7 bases and J by 0 bases, leaving 16 bases between them.

This clone was seen a handful of times. The chain links TRBV6-1 to TRBJ2-7; either TRBD1 or TRBD2 may supply D (5 bases each). The CDR3 has 15 amino acids. The germline V gene encodes CDR1 MNHNS and CDR2 SASEGT. V lost 1 base and J 2 bases, leaving 12 bases between the germline ends. The CDR3 nucleotides read TGTGCCAGCAGTGAAGGATGGGGCGGGCCCTACGAGCAGTACTTC. Residues: CASSEGWGGPYEQYF.

The chain employs TRBV18 and TRBJ1-1, with a weak D call TRBD1 (6 bases). CDR1 is KGHSH, CDR2 LQKENI, per germline. Trimming took 3 bases from V and 5 from J, leaving 19 bases between them. The CDR3 length is 16 residues. The CDR3 loop is CASSPLDPGARTEAFF. The CDR3 nucleotides read TGTGCCAGCTCACCCTTGGATCCGGGGGCGAGAACTGAAGCTTTCTTT.

V and J are TRBV19 and TRBJ1-4, with D uncertain. V was pared by 9 bases and J by 0 bases, with 11 bases between. The length of the CDR3 is 14 residues. Germline V CDR1 and CDR2: LNHDA, SQIVND (reference sequence). CDR3 DNA sequence: TGTGCCAGCAGTGACCTTGCAACTAATGAAAAACTGTTTTTT. It codes for CASSDLATNEKLFF. The complete variable domain, with remaining parts taken from reference TRBV19 and TRBJ1-4, reads DGGITQSPKYLFRKEGQNVTLSCEQNLNHDAMYWYRQDPGQGLRLIYYSQIVNDFQKGDIAEGYSVSREKKESFPLTVTSAQKNPTAFYLCASSDLATNEKLFFGSGTQLSVL.

The chain uses TRBV6-6 and TRBJ1-2, with D hard to call. V was trimmed by 6 bases and J by 8 bases, leaving 16 bases between them. Per the germline V gene, CDR1 is MNHNY and CDR2 is SVGAGI (reference sequence). The CDR3 totals 13 residues. CDR3 coding DNA: TGTGCCAGCAGGCTTATTATGTCCGAGGGCTACACCTTC. Translation gives CASRLIMSEGYTF.

The chain links TRBV7-8 to TRBJ2-7; D is uncertain. Per the germline V gene, CDR1 is SGHVS and CDR2 is FQNEAQ. This CDR3 has 14 residues. The V end was cut by 2 bases, the J end by 5 bases, with 13 bases between. CDR3 protein: CASSLFTLANEQYF. The CDR3 DNA is TGTGCCAGCAGCTTATTTACCCTGGCTAACGAGCAGTACTTC.

The chain has TRBV7-2 and TRBJ2-3, with a possible D match to TRBD1 (6 bases). This CDR3 is built from 15 residues. Trimming took 6 bases from V and 2 from J, leaving 15 bases between them. Germline values: CDR1 SGHTA, CDR2 FQGNSA. The CDR3 sequence is CASSRDTYNTDTQYF. The CDR3 coding sequence is TGTGCCAGCAGTCGGGACACTTACAACACAGATACGCAGTATTTT. The whole variable domain, filled in from reference TRBV7-2 and TRBJ2-3, reads GAGVSQSPSNKVTEKGKDVELRCDPISGHTALYWYRQSLGQGLEFLIYFQGNSAPDKSGLPSDRFSAERTGGSVSTLTIQRTQQEDSAVYLCASSRDTYNTDTQYFGPGTRLTVL.

This chain uses TRBV11-2 with TRBJ2-7; TRBD1 agrees at 7 bases. The germline V gene has CDR1 SGHAT and CDR2 FQNNGV. V was pared by 5 bases and J by 0 bases, with 10 bases of the junction left unmatched. The CDR3 sequence is 16 residues long. The CDR3 DNA reads as TGTGCCAGCAGCGGTACAGGGGCCCTAAGCTCCTACGAGCAGTACTTC. It translates to CASSGTGALSSYEQYF.